These 15 T cell receptor beta chains share one sample of origin, sequenced in a study of blood T cell repertoires in COVID-19. Profiling relied on immunoSEQ multiplex PCR, and the TCRdb table lists in-frame clones only, not all of them. The sample gives 150,000 to 190,000 clones, 75% to 90% of which show up once; about 2.5% is in the top ten. Specimen: peripheral blood. The source is a woman aged 70-85 years with acute or convalescent COVID-19.

The chain combines TRBV5-5 with TRBJ2-1; TRBD2 agrees at 7 bases. Trimming removed 2 bases from V and 6 bases from J; junction bases left unmatched: 5. This CDR3 comprises 14 residues. The germline CDR1 and CDR2 sequences are SGHKS and YYEKEE (reference sequence). DNA of the CDR3: TGTGCCAGCAGCTTAATGCAGCGGGGCAATGAGCAGTTCTTC. Encoded protein: CASSLMQRGNEQFF.

This chain connects TRBV9 to TRBJ2-1, with D unresolved. V was trimmed by 2 bases and J by 5 bases, leaving 5 bases between them. CDR1 is SGDLS, CDR2 YYNGEE, per germline. The CDR3 covers 12 residues. The CDR3 sequence: CASSVFDNEQFF. CDR3 in DNA: TGTGCCAGCAGCGTTTTCGACAATGAGCAGTTCTTC.

The chain combines TRBV6-5 with TRBJ1-2; 8 bases are a match to TRBD1. Germline CDR1 MNHEY, CDR2 SVGAGI. The CDR3 spans 14 residues. V shed 6 bases and J 4 bases; nucleotides not matched to a gene: 7. The CDR3 DNA follows: TGTGCCAGCAGATTCGACAGGGGTGCCTATGGCTACACCTTC. Amino acids: CASRFDRGAYGYTF.

The V and J genes are TRBV28 and TRBJ1-2, with a tentative D call TRBD1 (6 bases). This CDR3 has 15 residues. The germline V gene has CDR1 MDHEN and CDR2 SYDVKM. Trimming cost V 6 bases and J 2 bases, with 16 bases left between them. The CDR3 nucleotides are TGTGCCAGCAGAAGACAGGAGCTGACGAACTATGGCTACACCTTC. Protein product: CASRRQELTNYGYTF.

The genes are TRBV10-3 and TRBJ2-1, with 10 bases aligning to TRBD2. V trimming: 2 bases; J trimming: 7 bases; junction bases outside the gene matches: 5. The CDR3 extends over 15 amino acids. The germline V gene encodes CDR1 ENHRY and CDR2 SYGVKD. This CDR3 reads CAISEASGSFNEQFF. DNA for the CDR3: TGTGCCATCAGTGAGGCTAGCGGGAGCTTTAATGAGCAGTTCTTC.

V usage is TRBV5-1 and J usage is TRBJ2-1; 9 nucleotides line up with TRBD2. In germline, CDR1 is SGHRS, CDR2 YFSETQ. V lost 4 bases and J lost 5; bases outside the gene matches: 10. The CDR3 contains 16 residues. The CDR3 here is CASSREGLAGNNEQFF. CDR3 bases: TGCGCCAGCAGCAGAGAGGGCCTAGCGGGGAACAATGAGCAGTTCTTC. Full variable domain (rest looked up from reference TRBV5-1 and TRBJ2-1): KAGVTQTPRYLIKTRGQQVTLSCSPISGHRSVSWYQQTPGQGLQFLFEYFSETQRNKGNFPGRFSGRQFSNSRSEMNVSTLELGDSALYLCASSREGLAGNNEQFFGPGTRLTVL.

The chain employs TRBV7-9 and TRBJ2-3; 8 bases agree with TRBD2. The CDR3 extends over 16 amino acids. Germline CDR1 reads SEHNR; CDR2 reads FQNEAQ (reference sequence). V dropped 0 bases and J dropped 6; count of bases not matched to a gene: 8. CDR3 in amino acids: CASSLALRGATDTQYF. The CDR3 nucleotides read TGTGCCAGCAGCTTAGCGTTGCGGGGGGCTACGGATACGCAGTATTTT.

The chain couples TRBV3-1 (or the pseudogene TRBV3-2) to TRBJ2-2; 7 bases map to TRBD1. Germline CDR1 is LGHDT and CDR2 is YNNKEL (reference sequence). V was clipped by 9 bases and J by 4 bases; unmatched bases: 8. The CDR3 has 14 residues. DNA of the CDR3: TGTGCCAGTCGAGGGGGCTTCGGCACCGGGGAGCTGTTTTTT. Its translation is CASRGGFGTGELFF.

V usage is TRBV7-9 and J usage is TRBJ2-3, with D perhaps TRBD2 (6 bases). Germline V gene data show CDR1 as SEHNR and CDR2 as FQNEAQ (reference sequence). V was cut by 4 bases and J by 0 bases, with 14 bases left in between. The CDR3 contains 16 residues. CDR3 nucleotide sequence: TGTGCCAGCAGCTACCCACTAGCCAAAAGCACAGATACGCAGTATTTT. Its translation is CASSYPLAKSTDTQYF.

A remark on this clone: The sample has other DNA sequences that encode this CDR3 too. The chain uses TRBV7-2 and TRBJ2-5, with TRBD2 as a possible D gene (6 bases). CDR3 length: 14 residues. V lost 0 bases and J lost 4, with 9 bases in between. Per the germline V gene, CDR1 is SGHTA and CDR2 is FQGNSA. The CDR3 region is CASSLAGGGETQYF. The DNA of the CDR3 is TGTGCCAGCAGCTTAGCGGGGGGAGGAGAGACCCAGTACTTC.

V is TRBV6-5 and J is TRBJ1-2; 7 nucleotides align to TRBD1. The CDR3 is 15 residues long. The germline V gene encodes CDR1 MNHEY and CDR2 SVGAGI. V trimming: 5 bases; J trimming: 4 bases; junction bases outside the gene matches: 10. The DNA for the CDR3 is TGTGCCAGCAGTCACACAGGGGCTGGGATCTATGGCTACACCTTC. Translated, it gives CASSHTGAGIYGYTF.

The chain joins TRBV18 to TRBJ2-3; 9 bases match TRBD1. This CDR3 spans 15 amino acids. V lost 2 bases and J lost 3; bases outside the gene matches: 3. Germline-derived CDR1 and CDR2 are KGHSH and LQKENI. The CDR3 here is CASSPYRGPTDTQYF. CDR3 nucleotides: TGTGCCAGCTCACCATACAGGGGGCCGACAGATACGCAGTATTTT. The entire variable domain, with the rest obtained from reference TRBV18 and TRBJ2-3, is as follows: NAGVMQNPRHLVRRRGQEARLRCSPMKGHSHVYWYRQLPEEGLKFMVYLQKENIIDESGMPKERFSAEFPKEGPSILRIQQVVRGDSAAYFCASSPYRGPTDTQYFGPGTRLTVL.

The chain has TRBV7-2 and TRBJ1-2, with 10 bases that match TRBD1. J lost 4 bases, V lost 4 bases, and 6 bases had no gene match. CDR3 length equals 15 residues. The germline V gene has CDR1 SGHTA and CDR2 FQGNSA. This CDR3 reads CASSSMTGGFYGYTF. DNA of the CDR3: TGTGCCAGCAGCTCCATGACAGGGGGCTTCTATGGCTACACCTTC.

The V and J genes are TRBV18 and TRBJ2-1, with 7 positions matching TRBD1. The V gene end was trimmed by 9 bases and the J gene end by 11 bases; junction bases not matched to a gene: 13. The CDR3 covers 13 residues. From germline, CDR1 is KGHSH and CDR2 LQKENI. The chain's CDR3 is CASFPGQLSQQFF. CDR3 nucleotide sequence: TGTGCCAGTTTTCCGGGACAGCTTTCCCAGCAGTTCTTC.

The genes are TRBV7-2 and TRBJ2-3; TRBD2 matches 14 bases. V gave up 11 bases and J gave up 4 bases; unmatched junction bases: 2. This CDR3 spans 13 amino acids. Germline V gives CDR1 SGHTA, CDR2 FQGNSA. The CDR3 loop is CAATSGGADTQYF. The CDR3 DNA reads TGTGCCGCGACTAGCGGGGGGGCAGATACGCAGTATTTT.